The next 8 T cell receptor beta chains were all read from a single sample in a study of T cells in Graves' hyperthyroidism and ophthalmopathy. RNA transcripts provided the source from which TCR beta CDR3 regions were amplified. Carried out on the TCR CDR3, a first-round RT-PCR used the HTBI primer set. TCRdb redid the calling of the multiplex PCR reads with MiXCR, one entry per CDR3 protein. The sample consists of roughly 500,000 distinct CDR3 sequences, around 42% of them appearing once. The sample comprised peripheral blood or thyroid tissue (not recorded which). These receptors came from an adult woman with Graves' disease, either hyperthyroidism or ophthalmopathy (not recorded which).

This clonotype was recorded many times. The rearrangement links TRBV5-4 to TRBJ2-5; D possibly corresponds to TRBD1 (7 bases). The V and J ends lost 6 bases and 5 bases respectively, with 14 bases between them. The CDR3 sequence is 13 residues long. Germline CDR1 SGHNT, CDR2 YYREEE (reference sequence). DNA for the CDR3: TGTGCCAGCAACCGGGACAGCGGGGAGACCCAGTACTTC. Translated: CASNRDSGETQYF. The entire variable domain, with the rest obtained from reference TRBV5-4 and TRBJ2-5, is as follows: ETGVTQSPTHLIKTRGQQVTLRCSSQSGHNTVSWYQQALGQGPQFIFQYYREEENGRGNFPPRFSGLQFPNYSSELNVNALELDDSALYLCASNRDSGETQYFGPGTRLLVL.

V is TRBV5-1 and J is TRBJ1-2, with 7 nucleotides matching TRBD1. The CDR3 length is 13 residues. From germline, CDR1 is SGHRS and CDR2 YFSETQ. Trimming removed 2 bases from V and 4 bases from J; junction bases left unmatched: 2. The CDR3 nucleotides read TGCGCCAGCAGCTTTCGGGACAGCTATGGCTACACCTTC. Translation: CASSFRDSYGYTF.

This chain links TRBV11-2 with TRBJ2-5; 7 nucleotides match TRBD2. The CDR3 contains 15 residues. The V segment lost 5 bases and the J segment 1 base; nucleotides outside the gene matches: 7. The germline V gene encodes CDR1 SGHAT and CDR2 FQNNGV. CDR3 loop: CASSLGEGPQETQYF. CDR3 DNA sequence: TGTGCCAGCAGCCTGGGGGAGGGACCCCAAGAGACCCAGTACTTC.

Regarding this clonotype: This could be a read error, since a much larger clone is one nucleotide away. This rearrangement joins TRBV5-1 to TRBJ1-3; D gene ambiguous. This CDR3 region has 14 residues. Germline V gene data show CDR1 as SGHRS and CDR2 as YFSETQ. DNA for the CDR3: TGCGCCAGCAGCTTGGATTTCTCTGGAAACACCATGTATTTT. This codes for CASSLDFSGNTMYF.

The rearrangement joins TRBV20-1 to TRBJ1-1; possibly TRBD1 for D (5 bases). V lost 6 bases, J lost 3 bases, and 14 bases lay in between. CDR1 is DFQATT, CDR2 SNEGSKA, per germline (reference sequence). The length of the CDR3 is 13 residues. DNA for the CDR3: TGCAGTGCCCCGCTGTGGGGGGACACTGAAGCTTTCTTT. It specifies CSAPLWGDTEAFF.

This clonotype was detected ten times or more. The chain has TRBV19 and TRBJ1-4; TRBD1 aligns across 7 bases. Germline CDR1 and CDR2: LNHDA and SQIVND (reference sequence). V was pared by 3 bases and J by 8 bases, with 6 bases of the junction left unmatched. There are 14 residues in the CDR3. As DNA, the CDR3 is TGTGCCAGTAGTATCCTACAGGGGAAAGAAAAACTGTTTTTT. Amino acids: CASSILQGKEKLFF. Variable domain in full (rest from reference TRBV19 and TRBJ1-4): DGGITQSPKYLFRKEGQNVTLSCEQNLNHDAMYWYRQDPGQGLRLIYYSQIVNDFQKGDIAEGYSVSREKKESFPLTVTSAQKNPTAFYLCASSILQGKEKLFFGSGTQLSVL.

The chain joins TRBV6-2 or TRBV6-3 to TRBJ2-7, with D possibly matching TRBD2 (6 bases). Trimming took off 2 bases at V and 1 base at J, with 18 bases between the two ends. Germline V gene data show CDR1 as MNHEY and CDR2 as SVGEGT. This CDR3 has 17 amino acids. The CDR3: CASSYRRADYPSYEQYF. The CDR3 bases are TGTGCCAGCAGTTACCGAAGAGCGGACTACCCATCCTACGAGCAGTACTTC.

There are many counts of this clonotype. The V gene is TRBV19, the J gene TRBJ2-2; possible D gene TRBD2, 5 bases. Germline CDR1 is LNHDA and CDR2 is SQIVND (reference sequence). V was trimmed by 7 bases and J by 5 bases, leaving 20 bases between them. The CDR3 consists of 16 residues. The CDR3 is CASTAWSGGGTGELFF. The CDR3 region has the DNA TGTGCCAGTACCGCCTGGAGCGGAGGCGGGACCGGGGAGCTGTTTTTT.